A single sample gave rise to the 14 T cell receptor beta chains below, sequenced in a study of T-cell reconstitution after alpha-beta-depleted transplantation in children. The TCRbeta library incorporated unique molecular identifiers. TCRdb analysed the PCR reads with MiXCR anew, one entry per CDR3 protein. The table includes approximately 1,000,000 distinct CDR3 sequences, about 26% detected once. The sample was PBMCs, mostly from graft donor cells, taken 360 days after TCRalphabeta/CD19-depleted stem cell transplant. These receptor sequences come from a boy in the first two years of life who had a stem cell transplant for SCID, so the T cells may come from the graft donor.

In nucleotides, the CDR3 is TGTGCCAGCAATATGAAACGGGGGGGCTTTCGCACAGATACGCAGTATTTT. Its protein product is CASNMKRGGFRTDTQYF. V usage is TRBV5-6 and J usage is TRBJ2-3, with 8 bases lining up with TRBD2. The CDR3 extends over 17 amino acids. Germline CDR1 and CDR2: SGHDT and YYEEEE. Trimming cost V 6 bases and J 1 base; bases outside gene matches: 13.

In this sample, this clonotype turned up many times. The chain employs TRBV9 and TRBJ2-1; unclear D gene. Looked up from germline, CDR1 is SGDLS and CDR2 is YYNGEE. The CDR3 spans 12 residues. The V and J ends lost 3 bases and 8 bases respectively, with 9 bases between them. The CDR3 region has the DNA TGTGCCAGCAGCGGGCCGTGGGATGAGCAGTTCTTC. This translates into CASSGPWDEQFF.

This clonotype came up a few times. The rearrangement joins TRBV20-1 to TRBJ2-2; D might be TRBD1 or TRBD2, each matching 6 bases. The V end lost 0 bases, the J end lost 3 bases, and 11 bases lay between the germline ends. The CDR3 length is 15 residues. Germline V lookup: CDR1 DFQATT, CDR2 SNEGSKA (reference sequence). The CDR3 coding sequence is TGCAGTGCTAGAGATCGGAGGGGGGACACCGGGGAGCTGTTTTTT. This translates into CSARDRRGDTGELFF.

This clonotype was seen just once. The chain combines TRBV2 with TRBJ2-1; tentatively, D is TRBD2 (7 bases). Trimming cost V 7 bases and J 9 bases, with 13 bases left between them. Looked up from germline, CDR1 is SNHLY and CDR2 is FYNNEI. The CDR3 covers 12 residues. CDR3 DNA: TGTGCCAGCAAGAGGGGGGGGCTTGAGCAGTTCTTC. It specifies CASKRGGLEQFF.

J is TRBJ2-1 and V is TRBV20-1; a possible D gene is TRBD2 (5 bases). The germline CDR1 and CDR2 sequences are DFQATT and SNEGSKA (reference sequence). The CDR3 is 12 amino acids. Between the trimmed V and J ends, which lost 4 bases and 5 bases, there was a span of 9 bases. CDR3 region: CSATGTHNEQFF. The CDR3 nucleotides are TGCAGTGCTACGGGAACCCACAATGAGCAGTTCTTC.

In nucleotides, the CDR3 is TGCAGTGCTAGAGATCAGAGGGACCCTACCTACGAGCAGTACTTC. It translates to CSARDQRDPTYEQYF. This chain connects TRBV20-1 to TRBJ2-7; D is perhaps TRBD1 or TRBD2 (5 bases each). Germline V lookup: CDR1 DFQATT, CDR2 SNEGSKA (reference sequence). The CDR3 is 15 amino acids. The ends were cut back, 0 bases at V and 2 bases at J, with 14 bases in the middle.

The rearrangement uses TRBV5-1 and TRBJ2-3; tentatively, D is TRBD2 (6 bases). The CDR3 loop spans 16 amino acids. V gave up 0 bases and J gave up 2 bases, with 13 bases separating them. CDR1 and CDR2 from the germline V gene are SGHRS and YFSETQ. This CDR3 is CASSLGRRGPTDTQYF. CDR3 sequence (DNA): TGCGCCAGCAGCTTGGGTCGGCGGGGCCCCACAGATACGCAGTATTTT.

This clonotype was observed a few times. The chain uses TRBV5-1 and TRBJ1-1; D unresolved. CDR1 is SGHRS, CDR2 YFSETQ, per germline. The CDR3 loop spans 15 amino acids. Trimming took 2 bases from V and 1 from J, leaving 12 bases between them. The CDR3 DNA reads TGCGCCAGCAGCTTCTTAAGCATAGAGAACACTGAAGCTTTCTTT. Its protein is CASSFLSIENTEAFF.

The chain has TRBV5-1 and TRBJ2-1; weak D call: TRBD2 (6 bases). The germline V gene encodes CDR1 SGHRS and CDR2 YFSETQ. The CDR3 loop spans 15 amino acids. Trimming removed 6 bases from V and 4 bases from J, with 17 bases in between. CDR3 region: CASNRLGVGYNEQFF. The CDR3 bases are TGCGCCAGCAACCGACTAGGGGTCGGTTACAATGAGCAGTTCTTC.

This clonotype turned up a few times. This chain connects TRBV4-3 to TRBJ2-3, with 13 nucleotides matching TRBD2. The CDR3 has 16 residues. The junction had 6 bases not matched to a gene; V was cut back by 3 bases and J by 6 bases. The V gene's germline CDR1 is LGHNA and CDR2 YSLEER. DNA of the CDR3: TGCGCCAGCAGCCAGGGAACTAGCGGGGGGGTGGATACGCAGTATTTT. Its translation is CASSQGTSGGVDTQYF.

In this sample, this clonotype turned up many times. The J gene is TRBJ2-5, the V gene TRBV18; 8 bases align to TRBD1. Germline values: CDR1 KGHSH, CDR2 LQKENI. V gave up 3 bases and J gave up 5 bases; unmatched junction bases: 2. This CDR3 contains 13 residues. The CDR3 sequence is CASSPRDRETQYF. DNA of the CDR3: TGTGCCAGCTCACCCCGGGACAGGGAGACCCAGTACTTC.

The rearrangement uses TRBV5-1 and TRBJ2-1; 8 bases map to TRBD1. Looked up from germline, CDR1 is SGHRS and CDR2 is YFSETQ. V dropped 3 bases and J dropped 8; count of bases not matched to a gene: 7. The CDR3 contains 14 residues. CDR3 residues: CASSSSTGADEQFF. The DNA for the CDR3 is TGCGCCAGCAGCTCGTCGACAGGGGCCGATGAGCAGTTCTTC.

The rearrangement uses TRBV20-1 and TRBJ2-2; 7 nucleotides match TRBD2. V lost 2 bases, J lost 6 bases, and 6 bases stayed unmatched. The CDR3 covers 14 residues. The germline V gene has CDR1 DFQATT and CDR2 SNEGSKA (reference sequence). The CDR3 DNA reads TGCAGTGCTAGATCCATGGGAGGGGCCGGGGAGCTGTTTTTT. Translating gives CSARSMGGAGELFF.

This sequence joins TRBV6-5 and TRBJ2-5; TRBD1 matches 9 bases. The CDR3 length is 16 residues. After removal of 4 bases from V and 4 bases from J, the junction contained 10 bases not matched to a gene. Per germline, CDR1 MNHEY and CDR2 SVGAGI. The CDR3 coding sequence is TGTGCCAGCAGTTTTCGACAGGGGGAGGTCCCAGAGACCCAGTACTTC. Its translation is CASSFRQGEVPETQYF.